This T cell receptor (beta chain) was sequenced during a study of PD-L1 blockade in urothelial cancer. About the research overall: Earlier, patients had received 0 to 3 chemotherapy regimens. Investigators checked blood 3 weeks (second dose) and 6 weeks after treatment start. Median T cell yield per blood sample was 110,000 to 150,000 cells.

The repertoire was sequenced with immunoSEQ multiplex PCR; TCRdb's copy has only in-frame clones and lacks some. The table has about 43,000 clones, 88% seen once; the top ten hold less than 15%. Germline trimming cut 1 base from V and 0 bases from J; bases unmatched to any gene: 3. In germline, CDR1 is SGHTA, CDR2 FQGNSA. The CDR3 has 15 residues. Diagnoses among patients were locally advanced or metastatic urothelial carcinoma. The V call is TRBV7-2, the J call TRBJ2-7; 7 nucleotides line up with TRBD2. This clonotype was sampled from a woman aged 60-70 years with urothelial cancer. The material was PBMCs, obtained around atezolizumab (anti-PD-L1) treatment. The CDR3, as DNA: TGTGCCAGCAGCTTAGGGCGCGGGAGCTCCTACGAGCAGTACTTC. This encodes CASSLGRGSSYEQYF.